A selection of T cell receptor beta chains follows, all from one sample in a study of response to subunit inactivated influenza vaccine. Each CDR3 protein is one row after TCRdb ran MiXCR on the RT-PCR reads. Here the sample spans approximately 570,000 distinct CDR3 sequences, around 8% being singletons. Material: PBMCs from blood, obtained roughly 24 months after vaccination. These receptors were taken from a man aged 50-75 years who received an inactivated influenza vaccine. The CDR3 runs from the conserved cysteine through the conserved F or W. A D gene is named only where the DNA matches it firmly. Expanded clones are given a class, and other clones once, few, many or no size at all.

>TRBJ1-5|TRBV7-9|.|.
CASGGSRLNQPQHF
TGTGCCAGCGGGGGCAGTCGTCTAAATCAGCCCCAGCATTTT
>TRBJ1-5|TRBV6-1|TRBD1|many
CASSAVGTGTLGSNQPQHF
TGTGCCAGCAGTGCTGTCGGGACAGGGACCCTCGGGAGCAATCAGCCCCAGCATTTT
>TRBJ1-1|TRBV9|.|.
CASSVAWGGTEAFF
TGTGCCAGCAGCGTAGCTTGGGGGGGCACTGAAGCTTTCTTT
>TRBJ2-1|TRBV10-3|.|many
CAITGLGNEQFF
TGTGCCATCACAGGCCTGGGGAATGAGCAGTTCTTC
>TRBJ2-5|TRBV20-1|TRBD1|few
CSARSTGVGETQYF
TGCAGTGCTAGATCGACAGGGGTCGGAGAGACCCAGTACTTC
>TRBJ1-1|TRBV20-1|.|many
CSAEEDTDTEAFF
TGCAGTGCTGAAGAGGACACTGACACTGAAGCTTTCTTT
>TRBJ1-2|TRBV4-3|.|few
CASSQERGLGQGYTF
TGCGCCAGCAGCCAAGAGCGTGGGTTAGGGCAAGGCTACACCTTC
>TRBJ2-7|TRBV4-1|TRBD1|few
CASSLRAQGSEQYF
TGCGCCAGCAGCCTGCGGGCACAGGGGAGCGAGCAGTACTTC
>TRBJ2-3|TRBV20-1|.|.
CSARDREYTDTQYF
TGCAGTGCTAGAGACAGGGAGTACACAGATACGCAGTATTTT
>TRBJ2-3|TRBV7-2|TRBD2|few
CASSSRTSRADTQYF
TGTGCCAGCAGCTCGCGGACTAGCAGGGCAGATACGCAGTATTTT
>TRBJ2-7|TRBV6-5|TRBD1|many
CASSSSQGAYEQYF
TGTGCCAGCAGTTCTAGCCAGGGGGCCTACGAGCAGTACTTC
>TRBJ2-2|TRBV24-1|TRBD1|many
CATSDGTANTGELFF
TGTGCCACCAGTGATGGGACAGCGAACACCGGGGAGCTGTTTTTT
>TRBJ2-2|TRBV20-1|TRBD2|few
CSAPESGSMSGELFF
TGCAGTGCTCCAGAAAGCGGGAGCATGAGCGGGGAGCTGTTTTTT
>TRBJ2-2|TRBV6-2/TRBV6-3|TRBD1|many
CATVLDRGNTGELFF
TGTGCCACTGTCCTCGACAGGGGGAACACCGGGGAGCTGTTTTTT
>TRBJ2-7|TRBV6-5|TRBD1|few
CASSFGQASEGEQYF
TGTGCCAGCAGTTTCGGACAGGCGAGTGAAGGCGAGCAGTACTTC
>TRBJ2-7|TRBV27|.|.
CASSSGTQTYEQYF
TGTGCCAGCAGTTCCGGGACACAAACCTACGAGCAGTACTTC
>TRBJ1-1|TRBV4-1|.|.
CASSQEGRPEAFF
TGCGCCAGCAGCCAAGAGGGACGGCCTGAAGCTTTCTTT
>TRBJ2-3|TRBV20-1|TRBD2|few
CSARDVAGGSTDTQYF
TGCAGTGCTAGAGATGTGGCGGGAGGTTCCACAGATACGCAGTATTTT
>TRBJ2-5|TRBV5-6|.|few
CASSLGGRQETQYF
TGTGCCAGCAGCTTGGGAGGTAGGCAAGAGACCCAGTACTTC
>TRBJ2-5|TRBV6-5|TRBD1|many
CASSYSPGQGKETQYF
TGTGCCAGCAGTTACAGTCCGGGACAGGGGAAAGAGACCCAGTACTTC
>TRBJ2-1|TRBV28|TRBD2|few
CASSSLAGSGYNEQFF
TGTGCCAGCAGTTCGTTAGCGGGATCAGGCTACAATGAGCAGTTCTTC
>TRBJ2-3|TRBV9|.|many
CASSFRPSIADTQYF
TGTGCCAGCAGCTTTCGACCCTCAATCGCAGATACGCAGTATTTT
>TRBJ1-2|TRBV20-1|.|few
CIARRTDYGYTF
TGCATAGCACGACGGACCGACTATGGCTACACCTTC
>TRBJ1-2|TRBV15|.|many
CATSRDTEIRGYTF
TGTGCCACCAGCAGAGATACCGAGATTAGGGGCTACACCTTC
>TRBJ2-7|TRBV28|.|.
CASSYQDIGGTQSYEQYF
TGTGCCAGCTCTTATCAGGACATTGGGGGGACCCAATCCTACGAGCAGTACTTC
>TRBJ2-7|TRBV7-2|TRBD2|few
CASSLAGGGISEQYF
TGTGCCAGCAGCTTAGCGGGCGGGGGTATAAGCGAGCAGTACTTC
>TRBJ2-2|TRBV12-3/TRBV12-4|TRBD1|.
CASSPGTGTGELFF
TGTGCCAGCAGCCCCGGGACAGGGACCGGGGAGCTGTTTTTT
>TRBJ1-4|TRBV5-1|.|.
CASSLSARVGSRNEKLFF
TGCGCCAGCAGCTTGTCTGCCCGCGTTGGGAGTCGGAATGAAAAACTGTTTTTT
>TRBJ2-5|TRBV4-3|.|.
CASSPWGSGETQYF
TGCGCCAGCAGCCCATGGGGATCTGGGGAGACCCAGTACTTC
>TRBJ1-2|TRBV2|TRBD1|.
CASRPGTGGNLYGYTF
TGTGCCAGCAGGCCCGGGACAGGGGGCAACCTCTATGGCTACACCTTC
>TRBJ2-5|TRBV4-3|TRBD1|many
CASSKDRGRETQYF
TGCGCCAGCAGCAAAGACAGGGGCCGAGAGACCCAGTACTTC
>TRBJ2-2|TRBV5-1|.|.
CASGLARTGELFF
TGCGCCAGCGGTCTAGCCCGGACCGGGGAGCTGTTTTTT
>TRBJ2-3|TRBV24-1|.|many
CATMRDGDTQYF
TGTGCCACCATGCGGGACGGGGATACGCAGTATTTT
>TRBJ2-3|TRBV20-1|.|few
CSASRGPLSTDTQYF
TGCAGTGCTAGCCGGGGCCCGCTTAGCACAGATACGCAGTATTTT
>TRBJ1-3|TRBV4-2|.|few
CASSQDRHSSGNTIYF
TGTGCCAGCAGCCAAGATCGACATTCCTCTGGAAACACCATATATTTT
>TRBJ1-1|TRBV6-2/TRBV6-3|.|.
CASSTVMNTEAFF
TGTGCCAGCAGTACCGTCATGAACACTGAAGCTTTCTTT
>TRBJ2-7|TRBV20-1|TRBD1|few
CSASFPGQGVYEQYF
TGCAGTGCTAGTTTCCCGGGACAGGGAGTCTACGAGCAGTACTTC
>TRBJ1-5|TRBV20-1|TRBD1|few
CSARDLRGQGNQPQHF
TGCAGTGCTAGAGATCTGAGGGGGCAGGGCAATCAGCCCCAGCATTTT
>TRBJ2-1|TRBV29-1|.|many
CSVERRGPYNEQFF
TGCAGCGTTGAACGGCGGGGACCTTACAATGAGCAGTTCTTC
>TRBJ2-7|TRBV7-6|.|.
CASSLASGGIEQYF
TGTGCCAGCAGCTTAGCGTCTGGGGGTATCGAGCAGTACTTC
>TRBJ1-5|TRBV2|.|few
CASSDEGNQPQHF
TGTGCCAGCAGTGATGAGGGCAATCAGCCCCAGCATTTT
>TRBJ1-2|TRBV5-8|.|many
CASRARTFNYGYTF
TGTGCCAGCAGGGCCAGAACATTTAACTATGGCTACACCTTC
>TRBJ2-7|TRBV7-6|TRBD1|many
CASSLAGQGTYEQYF
TGTGCCAGCAGCTTAGCGGGACAGGGTACCTACGAGCAGTACTTC
>TRBJ2-2|TRBV7-9|.|.
CASSLRRTANTGELFF
TGTGCCAGCAGCTTACGACGGACAGCGAACACCGGGGAGCTGTTTTTT
>TRBJ2-7|TRBV10-2|.|.
CASMTGRSYEQYF
TGCGCCAGCATGACAGGGAGGTCCTACGAGCAGTACTTC
>TRBJ2-7|TRBV7-2|TRBD2|.
CASSFSSGRLYEQYF
TGTGCCAGCAGCTTTTCTAGCGGGAGGCTTTACGAGCAGTACTTC
>TRBJ2-7|TRBV15|.|.
CATSREGGPYEQYF
TGTGCCACCAGCAGAGAGGGGGGGCCCTACGAGCAGTACTTC
>TRBJ2-6|TRBV7-9|TRBD2|many
CASSSGLAGSSRVSGANVLTF
TGTGCCAGCAGCTCGGGACTAGCGGGGTCCTCCCGAGTCTCTGGGGCCAACGTCCTGACTTTC
>TRBJ1-1|TRBV5-6|.|few
CASSRVGVGDPHEAFF
TGTGCCAGCAGCCGGGTCGGAGTGGGAGACCCCCATGAAGCTTTCTTT
>TRBJ2-7|TRBV3-1|.|few
CASRRSLTGTYEQYF
TGTGCCAGCAGGAGGAGCCTGACAGGTACCTACGAGCAGTACTTC
>TRBJ1-4|TRBV2|.|.
CASHPQGSSNEKLFF
TGTGCCAGCCACCCCCAGGGGTCTAGTAATGAAAAACTGTTTTTT